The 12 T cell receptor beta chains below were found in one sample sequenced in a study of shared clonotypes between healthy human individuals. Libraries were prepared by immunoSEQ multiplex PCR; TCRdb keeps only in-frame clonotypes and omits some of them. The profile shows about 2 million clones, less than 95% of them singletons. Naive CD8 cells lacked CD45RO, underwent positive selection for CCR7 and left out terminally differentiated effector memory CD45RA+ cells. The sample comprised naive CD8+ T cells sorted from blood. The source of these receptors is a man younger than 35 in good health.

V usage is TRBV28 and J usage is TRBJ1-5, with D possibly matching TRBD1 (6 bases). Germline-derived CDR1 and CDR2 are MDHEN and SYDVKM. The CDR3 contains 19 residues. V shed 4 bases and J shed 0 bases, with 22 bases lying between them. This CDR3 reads CASSWGGGQRLYSNQPQHF. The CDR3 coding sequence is TGTGCCAGCAGTTGGGGGGGAGGACAGCGACTTTATAGCAATCAGCCCCAGCATTTT.

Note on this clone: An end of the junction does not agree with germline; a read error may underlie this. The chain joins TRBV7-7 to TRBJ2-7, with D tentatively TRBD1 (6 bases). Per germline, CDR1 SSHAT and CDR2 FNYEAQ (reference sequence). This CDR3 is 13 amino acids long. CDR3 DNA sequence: TGTGCTAGCAGCTTAGGGGTGACAGGCGAGCAGTACTTC. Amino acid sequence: CASSLGVTGEQYF.

The DNA for the CDR3 is TGTGCCAGCAGCTTAGACGGCACCGGGACTAGCGGGGCAATAGGAGAAACGCAGTATTTT. Protein: CASSLDGTGTSGAIGETQYF. This chain uses TRBV5-4 with TRBJ2-3; the match to TRBD2 covers 13 bases. The junction had 21 bases not matched to a gene; V was cut back by 2 bases and J by 9 bases. The V gene's germline CDR1 is SGHNT and CDR2 YYREEE (reference sequence). This CDR3 comprises 20 residues.

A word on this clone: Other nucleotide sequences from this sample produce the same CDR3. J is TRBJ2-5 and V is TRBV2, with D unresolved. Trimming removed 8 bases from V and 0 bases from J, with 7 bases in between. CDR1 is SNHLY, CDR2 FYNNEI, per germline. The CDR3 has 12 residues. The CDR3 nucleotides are TGTGCCAGCTCCGGCAACCAAGAGACCCAGTACTTC. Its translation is CASSGNQETQYF. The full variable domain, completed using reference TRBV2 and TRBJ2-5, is EPEVTQTPSHQVTQMGQEVILRCVPISNHLYFYWYRQILGQKVEFLVSFYNNEISEKSEIFDDQFSVERPDGSNFTLKIRSTKLEDSAMYFCASSGNQETQYFGPGTRLLVL.

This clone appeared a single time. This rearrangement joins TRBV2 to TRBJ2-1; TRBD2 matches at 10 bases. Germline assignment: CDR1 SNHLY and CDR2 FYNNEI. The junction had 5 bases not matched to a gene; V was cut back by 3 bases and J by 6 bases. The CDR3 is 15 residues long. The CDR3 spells CASSEGASGSNEQFF. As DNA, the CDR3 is TGTGCCAGCAGTGAGGGGGCTAGCGGGAGCAATGAGCAGTTCTTC.

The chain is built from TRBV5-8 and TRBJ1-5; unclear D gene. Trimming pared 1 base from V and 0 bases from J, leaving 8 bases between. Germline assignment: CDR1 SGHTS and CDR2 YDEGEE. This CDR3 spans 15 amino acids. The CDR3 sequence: CASSLSPNSNQPQHF. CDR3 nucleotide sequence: TGTGCCAGCAGCTTGAGTCCAAATAGCAATCAGCCCCAGCATTTT.

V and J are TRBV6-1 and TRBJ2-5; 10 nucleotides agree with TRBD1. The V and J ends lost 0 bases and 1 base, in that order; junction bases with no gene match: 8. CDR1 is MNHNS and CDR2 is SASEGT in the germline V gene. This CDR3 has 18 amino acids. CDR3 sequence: CASSEAPWDRGFQETQYF. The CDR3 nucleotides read TGTGCCAGCAGTGAAGCCCCATGGGACAGGGGTTTCCAAGAGACCCAGTACTTC.

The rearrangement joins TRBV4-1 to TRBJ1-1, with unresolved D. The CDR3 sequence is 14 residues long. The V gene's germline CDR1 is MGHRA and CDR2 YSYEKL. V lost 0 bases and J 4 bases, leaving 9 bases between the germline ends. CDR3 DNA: TGCGCCAGCAGCCAAGAGGTTGTAAGCACTGAAGCTTTCTTT. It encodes CASSQEVVSTEAFF.

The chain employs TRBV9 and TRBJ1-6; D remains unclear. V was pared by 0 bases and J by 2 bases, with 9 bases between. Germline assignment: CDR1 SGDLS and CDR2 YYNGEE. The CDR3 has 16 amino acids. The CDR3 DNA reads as TGTGCCAGCAGCGTAGGGGAGGAGGCCTATAATTCACCCCTCCACTTT. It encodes CASSVGEEAYNSPLHF.

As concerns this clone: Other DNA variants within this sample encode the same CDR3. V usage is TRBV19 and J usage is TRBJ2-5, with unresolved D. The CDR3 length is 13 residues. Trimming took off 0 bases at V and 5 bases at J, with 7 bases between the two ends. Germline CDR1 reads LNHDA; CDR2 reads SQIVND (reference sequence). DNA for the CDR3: TGTGCCAGTAGTATAGATACGGAGGAGACCCAGTACTTC. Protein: CASSIDTEETQYF. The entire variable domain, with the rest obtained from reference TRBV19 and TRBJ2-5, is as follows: DGGITQSPKYLFRKEGQNVTLSCEQNLNHDAMYWYRQDPGQGLRLIYYSQIVNDFQKGDIAEGYSVSREKKESFPLTVTSAQKNPTAFYLCASSIDTEETQYFGPGTRLLVL.

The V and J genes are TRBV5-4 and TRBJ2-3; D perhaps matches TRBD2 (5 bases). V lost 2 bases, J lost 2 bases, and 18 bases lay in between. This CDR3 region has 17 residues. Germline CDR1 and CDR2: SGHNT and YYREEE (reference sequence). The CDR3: CASSFGPSGVNTDTQYF. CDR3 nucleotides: TGTGCCAGCAGCTTCGGCCCGTCCGGGGTGAACACAGATACGCAGTATTTT.

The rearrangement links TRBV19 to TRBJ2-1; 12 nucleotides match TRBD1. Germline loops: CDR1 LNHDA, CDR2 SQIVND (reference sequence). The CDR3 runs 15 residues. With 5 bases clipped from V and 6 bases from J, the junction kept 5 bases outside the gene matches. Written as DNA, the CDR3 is TGTGCCAGTAGTGTGGGACAGGGGGCGGTCAATGAGCAGTTCTTC. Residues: CASSVGQGAVNEQFF. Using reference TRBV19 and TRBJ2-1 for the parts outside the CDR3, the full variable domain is DGGITQSPKYLFRKEGQNVTLSCEQNLNHDAMYWYRQDPGQGLRLIYYSQIVNDFQKGDIAEGYSVSREKKESFPLTVTSAQKNPTAFYLCASSVGQGAVNEQFFGPGTRLTVL.